This is a list of T cell receptor beta chains from one sample in a study of T cells in Graves' hyperthyroidism and ophthalmopathy. Each CDR3 protein gets one entry after TCRdb re-called the multiplex PCR reads with MiXCR. The sample yields about 590,000 distinct CDR3 sequences, less than 20% seen once. Material: blood. These receptors all come from a woman younger than 45 with Graves' hyperthyroidism. Both conserved end residues are part of each CDR3. A D gene is named only where the DNA matches it firmly. Clone size is given for some rows only: seen once, a few or many times, or a class if the clone is expanded.

j_gene | v_gene | abundance | d_gene | CDR3nt | CDR3aa
TRBJ2-1 | TRBV7-9 | - | TRBD2 | TGTGCCAGCAGCCCCGCAGCCGGGACTAGCGGATACAATGAGCAGTTCTTC | CASSPAAGTSGYNEQFF
TRBJ2-7 | TRBV20-1 | - | TRBD1 | TGCAGTGCTTCCGGGACAGACAAGCAGTACTTC | CSASGTDKQYF
TRBJ2-3 | TRBV20-1 | - | TRBD2 | TGCAGTGCCCTTTTACCCCTGGGGTTGGGGGGGGATACGCAGTATTTT | CSALLPLGLGGDTQYF
TRBJ2-6 | TRBV30 | many | - | TGTGCCTGGAGTCTAGCTGCTGGGGCCAACGTCCTGACTTTC | CAWSLAAGANVLTF
TRBJ2-2 | TRBV20-1 | - | - | TGCAGTGCTAGAGTCCCAAGGGACACCGGGGAGCTGTTTTTT | CSARVPRDTGELFF
TRBJ2-1 | TRBV20-1 | many | TRBD2 | TGCAGTGCTAGCGCCGCGGGAGACTACAATGAGCAGTTCTTC | CSASAAGDYNEQFF
TRBJ2-3 | TRBV15 | - | - | TGTGCCACCAGCAGAGAAATTTCGGGGGCAGGGACAGATACGCAGTATTTT | CATSREISGAGTDTQYF
TRBJ1-1 | TRBV10-3 | many | TRBD1 | TGTGCCATCAGTGACCTAAGTGGACAGGGGAGTACGAACACTGAAGCTTTCTTT | CAISDLSGQGSTNTEAFF
TRBJ1-1 | TRBV2 | many | - | TGTGCCAGCAGCCGAGACGGAAGAGACCGGGAAGCTTTCTTT | CASSRDGRDREAFF
TRBJ1-2 | TRBV28 | - | - | TGTGCCAGCAAGGGGGGGACGGGACCGAACTATGGCTACACCTTC | CASKGGTGPNYGYTF
TRBJ2-1 | TRBV20-1 | many | TRBD2 | TGCAGTGCTAGCCCAGGGACTAGCGGGAGGGCCATCTCCTACAATGAGCAGTTCTTC | CSASPGTSGRAISYNEQFF
TRBJ1-5 | TRBV6-1 | few | - | TGTGCCAGCAGTTCCAGGGGACGAAGCAATCAGCCCCAGCATTTT | CASSSRGRSNQPQHF
TRBJ2-5 | TRBV12-3/TRBV12-4 | many | - | TGTGCCAGCAGTCCCAGGGTTGAGGGAGAAGAGACCCAGTACTTC | CASSPRVEGEETQYF
TRBJ2-7 | TRBV6-5 | - | TRBD2 | TGTGCCAGCAGTTCGGAGCCCTCAACTAGCGGCCAACTCTACGAGCAGTACTTC | CASSSEPSTSGQLYEQYF
TRBJ1-5 | TRBV6-5 | - | - | TGTGCCAGCAGTTACGGCCCCAACGACGGTCAGCCCCAGCATTTT | CASSYGPNDGQPQHF
TRBJ2-7 | TRBV6-2/TRBV6-3 | - | TRBD2 | TGTGCCAGCAGTTACGGGACTAGCGGAATTAACTACGAGCAGTACTTC | CASSYGTSGINYEQYF
TRBJ2-5 | TRBV20-1 | many | - | TGCAGTGCTAGACCAGAAGTTGGGGGTTCCGAGACCCAGTACTTC | CSARPEVGGSETQYF
TRBJ2-7 | TRBV30 | many | - | TGTGCCTGGAGTACCCCCGTTGGGGTCTACGAGCAGTACTTC | CAWSTPVGVYEQYF
TRBJ2-6 | TRBV2 | few | - | TGTGCCAGCAGTGAATTCGTCAACCCAAAAAGGTCTGGGGCCAACGTCCTGACTTTC | CASSEFVNPKRSGANVLTF
TRBJ2-7 | TRBV2 | many | - | TGTGCCAGCAGTAAGGGTCTCGAAGGGCCTGGCGAGCAGTACTTC | CASSKGLEGPGEQYF
TRBJ2-7 | TRBV28 | many | - | TGTGCCAGCAGTTTGCAGGGAACGGGATACGAGCAGTACTTC | CASSLQGTGYEQYF
TRBJ2-7 | TRBV14 | few | - | TGTGCCAGCAGCCCACAGGGAGCCTTGGCCTACGAGCAGTACTTC | CASSPQGALAYEQYF
TRBJ2-1 | TRBV12-3/TRBV12-4 | many | TRBD2 | TGTGCCAGCACCCCAGTGGCTAGCGGAAACAATGAGCAGTTCTTC | CASTPVASGNNEQFF
TRBJ2-7 | TRBV6-1 | many | TRBD1 | TGTGCCAGCAGGGGGGGGACAGGGGGCGACGAGCAGTACTTC | CASRGGTGGDEQYF
TRBJ2-1 | TRBV27 | many | - | TGTGCCAGCAGTTTCGGGGGTAGCGGCAATGAGCAGTTCTTC | CASSFGGSGNEQFF
TRBJ1-2 | TRBV10-3 | many | - | TGTGCCATCGCCCCAACGGGCAGATATGGCTACACCTTC | CAIAPTGRYGYTF
TRBJ2-5 | TRBV11-1 | - | - | TGTGCCAGCAGCCCCCGCCCGGGGCTGGGGAACCAAGAGACCCAGTACTTC | CASSPRPGLGNQETQYF
TRBJ2-3 | TRBV6-2/TRBV6-3 | few | - | TGTGCCAGCAGCCTCGGTTACAGGGTGAACGCAGATACGCAGTATTTT | CASSLGYRVNADTQYF
TRBJ2-7 | TRBV7-3 | - | - | TGTGCCAGCAGCTTAAAAATCGAGGGGGGGGAGGGCTTCGAGCAGTACTTC | CASSLKIEGGEGFEQYF
TRBJ2-7 | TRBV5-4 | few | TRBD1 | TGTGCCAGCAGCTTGGGTGCCGACAGGGCCTACGAGCAGTACTTC | CASSLGADRAYEQYF
TRBJ1-1 | TRBV30 | many | - | TGTGCCTGGAGTTTACGCACAACAGGGTCGGCTGAAGCTTTCTTT | CAWSLRTTGSAEAFF
TRBJ2-7 | TRBV6-1 | many | TRBD2 | TGTGCCAGCAGTGAACTACTAGCGGGAGTCAAAGAGCAGTACTTC | CASSELLAGVKEQYF
TRBJ2-5 | TRBV5-4 | many | TRBD1 | TGTGCCAGCAGCGGACAGGGATACCAAGAGACCCAGTACTTC | CASSGQGYQETQYF
TRBJ2-7 | TRBV5-1 | many | - | TGCGCCAGCAGCTTGTGGGGATCCTCCTACGAGCAGTACTTC | CASSLWGSSYEQYF
TRBJ2-5 | TRBV28 | many | TRBD2 | TGTGCCAGCAGTTTGACTAGCGGGAGGCAGACCCAGTACTTC | CASSLTSGRQTQYF
TRBJ2-7 | TRBV2 | - | TRBD2 | TGTGCCAGCAGTGAAGGGGCTAGCGGGAGGGCTGACTACGAGCAGTACTTC | CASSEGASGRADYEQYF
TRBJ2-1 | TRBV7-6 | few | TRBD2 | TGTGCCAGCAGCTTAGGCGGGAGTGGCCCAAATGAGCAGTTCTTC | CASSLGGSGPNEQFF